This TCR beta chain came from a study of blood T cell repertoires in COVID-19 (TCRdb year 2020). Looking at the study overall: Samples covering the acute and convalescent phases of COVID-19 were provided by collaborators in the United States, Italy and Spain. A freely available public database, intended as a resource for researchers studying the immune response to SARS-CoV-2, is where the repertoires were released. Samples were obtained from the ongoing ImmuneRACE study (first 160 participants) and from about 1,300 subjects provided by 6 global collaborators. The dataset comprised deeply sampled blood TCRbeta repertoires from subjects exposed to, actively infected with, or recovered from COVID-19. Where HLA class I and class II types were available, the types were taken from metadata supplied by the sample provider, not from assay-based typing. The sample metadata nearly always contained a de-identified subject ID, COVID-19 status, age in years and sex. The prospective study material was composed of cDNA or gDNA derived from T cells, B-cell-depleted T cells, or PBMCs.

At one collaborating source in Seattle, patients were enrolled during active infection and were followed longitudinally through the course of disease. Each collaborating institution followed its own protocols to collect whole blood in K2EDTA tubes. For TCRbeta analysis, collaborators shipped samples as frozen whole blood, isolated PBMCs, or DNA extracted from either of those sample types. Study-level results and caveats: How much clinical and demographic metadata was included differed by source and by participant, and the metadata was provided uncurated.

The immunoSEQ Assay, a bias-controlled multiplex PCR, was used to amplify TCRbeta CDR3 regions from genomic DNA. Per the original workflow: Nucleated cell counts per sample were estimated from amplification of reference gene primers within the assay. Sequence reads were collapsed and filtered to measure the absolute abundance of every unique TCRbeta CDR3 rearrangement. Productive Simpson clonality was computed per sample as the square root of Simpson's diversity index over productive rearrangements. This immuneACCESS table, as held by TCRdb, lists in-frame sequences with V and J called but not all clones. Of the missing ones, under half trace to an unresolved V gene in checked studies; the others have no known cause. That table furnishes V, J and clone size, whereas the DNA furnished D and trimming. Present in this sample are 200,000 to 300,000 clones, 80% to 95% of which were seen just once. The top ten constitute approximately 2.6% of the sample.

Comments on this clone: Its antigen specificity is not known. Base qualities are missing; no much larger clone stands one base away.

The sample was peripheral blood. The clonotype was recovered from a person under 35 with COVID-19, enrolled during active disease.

The sequenced DNA is TGTGCCAGTAGTGGCTGGACTAGCTCAAAGGAAGAGACCCAGTACTTC. Protein translation: CASSGWTSSKEETQYF. This chain is built from TRBV19 and TRBJ2-5; 8 central nucleotides agree with TRBD2. V is cut back by 5 bases and J by 3 bases, with 11 bases in the junction unmatched. Sequences LNHDA (CDR1) and SQIVND (CDR2) are obtained from the germline V gene (reference sequence). Inclusive of the bounding cysteine and phenylalanine, the CDR3 is 16 residues long. CDR3 DNA only is kept here, 48 bases in frame from base 1.